This T cell receptor beta chain is drawn from a study of cytomegalovirus exposure and HLA in healthy donors. About this clone itself: Its target is not known.

This CDR3 spans 13 amino acids. The ends were cut back, 4 bases at V and 4 bases at J, with 10 bases in the middle. The germline V gene has CDR1 LNHDA and CDR2 SQIVND (reference sequence). Study-wide results and caveats: Solely CMV serostatus was available to characterize immune exposure.

The PCR made use of 60 Vbeta and 13 Jbeta primers. Assay used: immunoSEQ multiplex PCR; TCRdb lists only in-frame clones, some missing. The table records tens of thousands of clones, roughly 74% of them present only once. The sequencing sample was made of PBMCs. The rearrangement uses TRBV19 and TRBJ1-1; the D gene is possibly TRBD1 (5 bases). The source is a man aged 35 to 55 in good health and CMV-seropositive. The CDR3 DNA sequence: TGTGCCAGTAGTACCCTCCAGGGCACTGAAGCTTTCTTT. Amino acids: CASSTLQGTEAFF. The full variable domain, rest sourced from reference TRBV19 and TRBJ1-1, is DGGITQSPKYLFRKEGQNVTLSCEQNLNHDAMYWYRQDPGQGLRLIYYSQIVNDFQKGDIAEGYSVSREKKESFPLTVTSAQKNPTAFYLCASSTLQGTEAFFGQGTRLTVV.